A single sample gave rise to the 19 T cell receptor beta chains below, sequenced in a study of control samples from healthy donors and cancer patients (dated by TCRdb to 2020 to 2022). Libraries were built with the immunoSEQ multiplex PCR assay. Here the immuneACCESS table is served through TCRdb, limited to in-frame sequences with V and J called. Missing clones are a known gap in these copies; in checked studies unresolved V genes cover under half, and the rest lacks a known reason. This sample comprises roughly 130,000 clones, approximately 92% of them detected only once. The ten biggest clones cover more than 2% of the sample. Input material: blood. These receptors originate from a man between 18 and 29 years old in good health.

J is TRBJ1-4 and V is TRBV7-7; TRBD1 matches 10 bases. The CDR3 contains 15 residues. The trim removed 3 bases at V and 7 bases at J, leaving 5 bases unmatched. The germline CDR1 and CDR2 sequences are SSHAT and FNYEAQ (reference sequence). The CDR3, as DNA: TGTGCCAGCAGCTTGGGGACAGGGGCGGGTGAAAAACTGTTTTTT. Translated: CASSLGTGAGEKLFF.

This chain links TRBV11-2 with TRBJ1-5, with 7 positions matching TRBD1. V lost 1 base, J lost 4 bases, and 4 bases stayed unmatched. The CDR3 is made up of 15 amino acids. CDR1 SGHAT and CDR2 FQNNGV come from the germline V gene. The CDR3 loop is CASSLGQGGNQPQHF. Written as DNA, the CDR3 is TGTGCCAGCAGCTTAGGACAGGGTGGGAATCAGCCCCAGCATTTT.

This clone was counted once. The V call is TRBV12-3 or TRBV12-4, the J call TRBJ1-4; D remains ambiguous. The CDR3 runs to 11 residues. The V gene lost 4 bases and the J gene lost 8 bases, with 5 bases spanning the gap. The CDR3 coding sequence is TGTGCCAGCAGTTCTGGCGAAAAACTGTTTTTT. This translates into CASSSGEKLFF.

The V and J genes are TRBV2 and TRBJ2-7; TRBD2 might be the D (7 bases). This CDR3 has 14 residues. Trimming removed 7 bases from V and 2 bases from J, with 15 bases in between. Germline lookup yields CDR1 SNHLY and CDR2 FYNNEI. This chain's CDR3 is CASTSGGQPYEQYV. The CDR3, as DNA: TGTGCCAGCACATCCGGGGGGCAGCCCTACGAGCAGTACGTC.

This chain connects TRBV5-1 to TRBJ1-2, with 7 bases identical to TRBD1. Germline V gives CDR1 SGHRS, CDR2 YFSETQ. V gave up 6 bases and J gave up 2 bases; unmatched junction bases: 7. The CDR3 is 14 amino acids. CDR3 region: CASNPGGKNYGYTF. The CDR3 DNA reads TGCGCCAGCAACCCAGGGGGGAAGAACTATGGCTACACCTTC.

This chain connects TRBV6-5 to TRBJ1-1, with D perhaps matching TRBD1 (5 bases). CDR1 is MNHEY, CDR2 SVGAGI, per germline. The CDR3 sequence is 14 residues long. V was shortened by 11 bases and J by 1 base, with 17 bases between the two germline ends. Written as DNA, the CDR3 is TGTGCCGCGACCCCCCTAGGGGCGAACACTGAAGCTTTCTTT. The encoded protein is CAATPLGANTEAFF.

V usage is TRBV28 and J usage is TRBJ2-3; 7 positions match TRBD2. Trimming at V came to 5 bases and at J to 2 bases, leaving 16 bases not matched to a gene. Germline CDR1 and CDR2: MDHEN and SYDVKM. The CDR3 runs 18 residues. The CDR3 spells CASSPPQILAPITDTQYF. The CDR3 nucleotides read TGTGCCAGCAGTCCGCCCCAAATACTAGCGCCGATCACAGATACGCAGTATTTT. Full variable domain (rest looked up from reference TRBV28 and TRBJ2-3): DVKVTQSSRYLVKRTGEKVFLECVQDMDHENMFWYRQDPGLGLRLIYFSYDVKMKEKGDIPEGYSVSREKKERFSLILESASTNQTSMYLCASSPPQILAPITDTQYFGPGTRLTVL.

The chain links TRBV5-4 to TRBJ1-5, with TRBD1 matching 7 bases. Trimming took 4 bases from V and 3 from J; bases not matched to a gene: 7. The CDR3 contains 15 residues. Looked up from germline, CDR1 is SGHNT and CDR2 is YYREEE (reference sequence). The CDR3 DNA is TGTGCCAGCAGCCAAGACAGGGCCCCCAATCAGCCCCAGCATTTT. Translated, it gives CASSQDRAPNQPQHF.

CDR3 amino acids: CASSIEREGTDTQYF. The CDR3, as DNA: TGTGCCAGTAGTATAGAGCGGGAAGGTACAGATACGCAGTATTTT. V is TRBV19 and J is TRBJ2-3; D may be TRBD2 (6 bases). The CDR3 sequence is 15 residues long. Germline V gene data show CDR1 as LNHDA and CDR2 as SQIVND (reference sequence). The V gene lost 0 bases and the J gene lost 3 bases, with 10 bases spanning the gap.

This rearrangement joins TRBV27 to TRBJ1-3; 7 bases align to TRBD1. CDR3 length: 16 residues. The germline V gene encodes CDR1 MNHEY and CDR2 SMNVEV (reference sequence). V trimming: 6 bases; J trimming: 4 bases; junction bases outside the gene matches: 12. The CDR3 region has the DNA TGTGCCAGCAGCCCAGAAACCGGGACAGTAGGAAACACCATATATTTT. Protein sequence: CASSPETGTVGNTIYF.

This chain links TRBV19 with TRBJ1-1, with TRBD1 identical over 8 bases. CDR1 LNHDA and CDR2 SQIVND come from the germline V gene (reference sequence). The CDR3 is made up of 15 amino acids. V trimming: 8 bases; J trimming: 0 bases; junction bases outside the gene matches: 8. The CDR3 loop reads CASAWDRSMNTEAFF. CDR3 DNA sequence: TGTGCCAGTGCTTGGGACAGGTCCATGAACACTGAAGCTTTCTTT.

The rearrangement joins TRBV20-1 to TRBJ2-1; possibly TRBD1 or TRBD2 for D (5 bases each). The germline V gene encodes CDR1 DFQATT and CDR2 SNEGSKA (reference sequence). The V gene lost 6 bases and the J gene lost 10 bases, with 13 bases spanning the gap. The CDR3 covers 11 residues. The CDR3 reads CSATREGEQFF. In nucleotides, the CDR3 is TGCAGTGCCACTAGAGAGGGGGAGCAGTTCTTC.

J is TRBJ2-5 and V is TRBV7-2; 11 bases agree with TRBD2. The J segment lost 4 bases and the V segment lost 1 base, leaving 5 bases of the junction unmatched. The length of the CDR3 is 16 residues. Germline lookup yields CDR1 SGHTA and CDR2 FQGNSA. In DNA form, the CDR3 reads TGTGCCAGCAGCTTAGGGGTTAGCGGGAGGGTAGAGACCCAGTACTTC. This gives the protein CASSLGVSGRVETQYF.

The V gene is TRBV4-1, the J gene TRBJ2-7; D is undetermined. The V end was cut by 2 bases, the J end by 2 bases, with 13 bases between. The length of the CDR3 is 15 residues. Per germline, CDR1 MGHRA and CDR2 YSYEKL. The CDR3 DNA reads TGCGCCAGCAGCCAACTCTTGGACGGCGCCTACGAGCAGTACGTC. It codes for CASSQLLDGAYEQYV.

The chain links TRBV19 to TRBJ1-5, with D hard to call. Germline V gene data show CDR1 as LNHDA and CDR2 as SQIVND (reference sequence). V gave up 1 base and J gave up 0 bases, with 7 bases separating them. The CDR3 length is 15 residues. The CDR3 here is CASSIVVASNQPQHF. In DNA form, the CDR3 reads TGTGCCAGTAGTATAGTCGTCGCTAGCAATCAGCCCCAGCATTTT.

This chain connects TRBV5-4 to TRBJ2-3; D possibly corresponds to TRBD2 (5 bases). Deletions cut 4 bases from V and 0 bases from J, with 12 bases between. Germline V gives CDR1 SGHNT, CDR2 YYREEE (reference sequence). The CDR3 is 15 residues long. In DNA, the CDR3 is TGTGCCAGCAGCCGAGCGGAAACTAGCACAGATACGCAGTATTTT. This gives the protein CASSRAETSTDTQYF.

The chain employs TRBV4-3 and TRBJ1-1; TRBD1 might be the D (5 bases). The germline V gene has CDR1 LGHNA and CDR2 YSLEER. CDR3 length: 14 residues. V was clipped by 1 base and J by 4 bases, with 10 bases between them. CDR3 nucleotide sequence: TGCGCCAGCAGCCAAGTTGCCAGGGCCACTGAAGCTTTCTTT. The encoded protein is CASSQVARATEAFF.

The V gene is TRBV9, the J gene TRBJ1-5; the D is unclear. Trimming cost V 0 bases and J 7 bases, with 14 bases left between them. The CDR3 covers 15 residues. CDR1 is SGDLS and CDR2 is YYNGEE in the germline V gene. As DNA, the CDR3 is TGTGCCAGCAGCGTAGGTTTCGGAGGGAACCAGCCCCAGCATTTT. Protein sequence: CASSVGFGGNQPQHF.

This sequence joins TRBV9 and TRBJ1-4, with 9 bases lining up with TRBD1. Germline loops: CDR1 SGDLS, CDR2 YYNGEE. V dropped 3 bases and J dropped 8; count of bases not matched to a gene: 2. This CDR3 region has 13 residues. The CDR3, as DNA: TGTGCCAGCAGCGGCGGACAGGGGGAAAAACTGTTTTTT. Its translation: CASSGGQGEKLFF.